This T cell receptor beta chain was profiled in a study of patients and donors after allogeneic stem cell transplantation. TCRdb fed the RT-PCR reads into MiXCR, producing one record per CDR3 protein. In the table there are fewer than 95,000 distinct CDR3 sequences, roughly 5.2% of which are singletons. The sequence was collected from a human donor who was either an allogeneic HSCT recipient or a stem cell or donor lymphocyte infusion donor (not recorded which). It is not recorded whose cells these are; they may come from a transplant donor. Sequenced: blood, either unsorted or a sorted T cell fraction (not recorded which).

In DNA form, the CDR3 reads TGTGCCAGCAGCCCGTACCGAACGGGACTAGCGGGAGGGAATGAGCAGTTCTTC. Translating gives CASSPYRTGLAGGNEQFF. This chain connects TRBV7-8 to TRBJ2-1, with 16 bases aligning to TRBD2. From germline, CDR1 is SGHVS and CDR2 FQNEAQ. With V trimmed by 5 bases and J by 7 bases, 11 bases remained unmatched. CDR3 size: 18 residues.